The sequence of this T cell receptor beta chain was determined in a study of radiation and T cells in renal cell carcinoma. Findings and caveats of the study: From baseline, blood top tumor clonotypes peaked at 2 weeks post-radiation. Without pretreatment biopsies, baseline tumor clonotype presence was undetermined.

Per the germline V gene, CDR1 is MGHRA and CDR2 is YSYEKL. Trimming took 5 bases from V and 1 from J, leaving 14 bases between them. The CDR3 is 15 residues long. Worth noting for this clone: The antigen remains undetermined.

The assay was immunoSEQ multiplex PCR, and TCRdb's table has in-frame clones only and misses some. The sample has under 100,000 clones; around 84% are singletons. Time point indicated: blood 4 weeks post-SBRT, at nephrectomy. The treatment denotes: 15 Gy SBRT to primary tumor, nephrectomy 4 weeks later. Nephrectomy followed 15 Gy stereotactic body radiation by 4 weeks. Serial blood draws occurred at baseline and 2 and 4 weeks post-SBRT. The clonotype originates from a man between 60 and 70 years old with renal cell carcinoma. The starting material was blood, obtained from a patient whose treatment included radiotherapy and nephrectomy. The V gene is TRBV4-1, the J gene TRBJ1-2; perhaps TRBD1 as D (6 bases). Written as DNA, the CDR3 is TGCGCCAGCAGCTCACCCGGGACACGTAACTATGGCTACACCTTC. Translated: CASSSPGTRNYGYTF.